Each of the 10 T cell receptor beta chains below was sequenced from the same sample in a study of T cell clonotyping in hematopoietic cell transplantation. The assay was immunoSEQ multiplex PCR, and TCRdb's table has in-frame clones only and misses some. The sample has some 14,000 clones, about 97% seen once. This sample comprised peripheral blood mononuclear cells, obtained 30 days after allogeneic stem cell transplant. All receptors derive from a female patient between 50 and 59 years old who had an allogeneic stem cell transplant from an unrelated donor, so T cells may come from the graft donor. Some clones in this sample may be carry-over from other donors' samples.

This clone was recorded only once. V and J are TRBV28 and TRBJ1-5; D is ambiguous. CDR1 and CDR2 from the germline V gene are MDHEN and SYDVKM. V gave up 5 bases and J gave up 4 bases, with 12 bases separating them. The CDR3 sequence is 14 residues long. The CDR3 region is CASSPPAGNQPQHF. CDR3 DNA sequence: TGTGCCAGCAGTCCCCCGGCGGGTAATCAGCCCCAGCATTTT.

In DNA, the CDR3 is TGTGCCAGCAGCCGGACCCTCCAAGAGACCCAGTACTTC. This codes for CASSRTLQETQYF. This chain links TRBV7-2 with TRBJ2-5, with D unclear. Trimming took off 5 bases at V and 1 base at J, with 8 bases between the two ends. Germline V gene data show CDR1 as SGHTA and CDR2 as FQGNSA. CDR3 size: 13 residues.

The rearrangement uses TRBV27 and TRBJ2-7, with D hard to call. V lost 8 bases to trimming and J lost 3 bases, with 5 bases between them. Germline CDR1 reads MNHEY; CDR2 reads SMNVEV (reference sequence). The CDR3 sequence is 10 residues long. CDR3 sequence (DNA): TGTGCCAGCGGTAACTACGAGCAGTACTTC. Translating gives CASGNYEQYF.

CDR3 sequence reads: CASSYQDKPTDTQYF. The DNA for the CDR3 is TGTGCCAGCAGTTACCAAGACAAGCCCACAGATACGCAGTATTTT. The gene calls are TRBV6-6 and TRBJ2-3; D gene unclear. The CDR3 extends over 15 amino acids. Trimming pared 2 bases from V and 2 bases from J, leaving 11 bases between. Germline lookup yields CDR1 MNHNY and CDR2 SVGAGI (reference sequence).

This chain links TRBV6-5 with TRBJ1-6, with D maybe TRBD1 (6 bases). The CDR3 is made up of 14 amino acids. Germline lookup yields CDR1 MNHEY and CDR2 SVGAGI. Trimming cost V 5 bases and J 10 bases, with 15 bases left between them. CDR3 sequence reads: CASSLIQGGSPLHF. The DNA of the CDR3 is TGTGCCAGCAGTCTAATACAGGGCGGCTCACCCCTCCACTTT.

The sample holds one count of this clone. The J gene is TRBJ1-1, the V gene TRBV5-1; no clear D. Germline V CDR1 and CDR2: SGHRS, YFSETQ. This CDR3 contains 12 residues. V lost 0 bases and J lost 7, with 7 bases in between. As DNA, the CDR3 is TGCGCCAGCAGCTTGGAGGGATTTGAAGCTTTCTTT. It translates to CASSLEGFEAFF.

The chain employs TRBV23-1 and TRBJ2-7, with D unresolved. TRBV23-1 qualifies as an ORF whose function is uncertain. The CDR3 has 12 residues. The ends were cut back, 6 bases at V and 5 bases at J, with 11 bases in the middle. CDR3 loop: CASRTVWDEQYF. In DNA form, the CDR3 reads TGCGCCAGCAGAACCGTTTGGGACGAGCAGTACTTC.

The chain is built from TRBV19 and TRBJ2-5; TRBD1 matches 9 bases. In germline, CDR1 is LNHDA, CDR2 SQIVND (reference sequence). J was trimmed by 5 bases and V by 5 bases; bases with no gene match: 6. The CDR3 sequence is 14 residues long. For the CDR3, the DNA is TGTGCCAGTAGTTTGGGGACAGGGTCGGAGACCCAGTACTTC. This encodes CASSLGTGSETQYF.

This clone appeared a single time. The chain recombines TRBV2 with TRBJ1-5, with a weak D call TRBD1 (5 bases). The CDR3 sequence is 15 residues long. Germline values: CDR1 SNHLY, CDR2 FYNNEI. Trimming took 3 bases from V and 1 from J, leaving 10 bases between them. CDR3: CASSDPGDSNQPQHF. CDR3 sequence (DNA): TGTGCCAGCAGTGATCCCGGGGACAGCAATCAGCCCCAGCATTTT.

V and J are TRBV21-1 and TRBJ1-3. TRBV21-1 represents a pseudogene. The CDR3 has 11 residues. CDR3 residues: CASSRLNTIYF. CDR3 nucleotides: TGTGCCAGCAGCAGACTAAACACCATATATTTT.